This TCR beta chain is drawn from a study of human T cells and chemical hapten exposure. As handled by the study authors: Across samples, TCR counts had a median of about 93,000 and ranged from about 23,224 to 700,000. Using its own MiXCR run on the RACE reads, TCRdb lists one record per CDR3 protein. These V and J calls rely on TCRdb rather than the paper's analysis. This repertoire shows about 100,000 distinct CDR3 sequences, around 10% found once; its top ten account for more than 3%. This CDR3 comprises 16 residues. V shed 5 bases and J 0 bases; nucleotides not matched to a gene: 3. Germline CDR1 is MNHEY and CDR2 is SMNVEV (reference sequence). This clonotype appeared many times. The time point denotes: patch test 2, 6 weeks after DPC sensitization. The treatment here: therapeutic diphenylcyclopropenone sensitization with weekly scalp DPC.

The gene calls are TRBV27 and TRBJ2-4, with TRBD2 identical over 11 bases. This sequence was found in a woman in her forties with alopecia areata. Some clones in this sample may be carry-over from other donors' samples. The sequencing here drew on whole blood, taken in connection with sensitization to the hapten diphenylcyclopropenone (DPC). The CDR3 bases are TGTGCCAGCAGTCCAGGACTAGCGGGAGCCAAAAACATTCAGTACTTC. Translating gives CASSPGLAGAKNIQYF.